Below are 13 T cell receptor beta chains sequenced from a single sample in a study of identical twins. TCRdb recomputed calls from the 5' RACE reads with MiXCR, one row per CDR3 protein. This table has hundreds of thousands of distinct CDR3 sequences, roughly 7.5% appearing once. The data were also submitted as part of a second study, on yellow fever vaccine responses in identical twins.

The specimen sequenced was memory (CD45RO+) T cells sorted from blood. The receptors here all came from a woman aged 18 to 35 in good health.

The rearrangement joins TRBV28 to TRBJ2-7; possible D gene TRBD2, 6 bases. Germline V gene sequence: CDR1 MDHEN, CDR2 SYDVKM. The CDR3 totals 13 residues. The V end lost 5 bases, the J end lost 4 bases, and 12 bases lay between the germline ends. The CDR3: CASSRGIQYEQYF. The CDR3 region has the DNA TGTGCCAGCAGTCGGGGGATTCAATACGAGCAGTACTTC.

This clonotype was picked up many times. This sequence joins TRBV7-9 and TRBJ2-7; 7 nucleotides match TRBD1. Germline CDR1 SEHNR, CDR2 FQNEAQ (reference sequence). V trimming: 2 bases; J trimming: 3 bases; junction bases outside the gene matches: 4. CDR3 length: 14 amino acids. In DNA form, the CDR3 reads TGTGCCAGCAGCTTAACGGGACAGATCTACGAGCAGTACTTC. This sequence encodes CASSLTGQIYEQYF. Based on the CDR3 plus reference TRBV7-9 and TRBJ2-7, the full variable domain is DTGVSQNPRHKITKRGQNVTFRCDPISEHNRLYWYRQTLGQGPEFLTYFQNEAQLEKSRLLSDRFSAERPKGSFSTLEIQRTEQGDSAMYLCASSLTGQIYEQYFGPGTRLTVT.

This clonotype was seen repeatedly, ten times or more. The chain couples TRBV12-3 or TRBV12-4 to TRBJ1-2; the D is unclear. The CDR3 consists of 12 residues. V was trimmed by 1 base and J by 7 bases, leaving 7 bases between them. The CDR3 coding sequence is TGTGCCAGCAGTTTAGGGACCGGTGGCTACACCTTC. This gives the protein CASSLGTGGYTF.

This clonotype was seen repeatedly, ten times or more. The gene calls are TRBV7-2 and TRBJ1-5; 8 bases align to TRBD1. This CDR3 is 15 amino acids long. V shed 5 bases and J 4 bases; nucleotides not matched to a gene: 7. Germline-derived CDR1 and CDR2 are SGHTA and FQGNSA. DNA of the CDR3: TGTGCCAGCAGCCCCGGACAGGGAAAGAATCAGCCCCAGCATTTT. Residues: CASSPGQGKNQPQHF.

The gene calls are TRBV9 and TRBJ2-3; D is ambiguous. Germline-derived CDR1 and CDR2 are SGDLS and YYNGEE. This CDR3 has 15 residues. V lost 4 bases to trimming and J lost 3 bases, with 15 bases between them. The CDR3 reads CASSPRTFPTDTQYF. The CDR3 DNA is TGTGCCAGCAGCCCCCGGACCTTTCCGACAGATACGCAGTATTTT.

The chain couples TRBV5-1 to TRBJ2-5; tentatively, D is TRBD2 (6 bases). Trimming cost V 0 bases and J 5 bases, with 14 bases left between them. CDR1 and CDR2 from the germline V gene are SGHRS and YFSETQ. This CDR3 comprises 15 residues. This CDR3 is CASSLAGGDGETQYF. The DNA for the CDR3 is TGCGCCAGCAGCTTGGCCGGGGGTGATGGGGAGACCCAGTACTTC.

This clonotype was counted at least ten times. This chain uses TRBV20-1 with TRBJ1-6; 9 nucleotides match TRBD1. After removal of 0 bases from V and 5 bases from J, the junction contained 8 bases not matched to a gene. Germline values: CDR1 DFQATT, CDR2 SNEGSKA (reference sequence). The CDR3 is made up of 17 amino acids. CDR3 nucleotides: TGCAGTGCTAGAGATACCCGGGACAGGGTAAATAATTCACCCCTCCACTTT. This sequence encodes CSARDTRDRVNNSPLHF.

This clonotype was seen many times. V is TRBV7-2 and J is TRBJ2-5, with D unclear. The V and J ends lost 3 bases and 5 bases respectively, with 7 bases between them. This CDR3 has 12 residues. The germline V gene has CDR1 SGHTA and CDR2 FQGNSA. The CDR3 region is CASSFNDETQYF. As DNA, the CDR3 is TGTGCCAGCAGCTTTAATGACGAGACCCAGTACTTC.

This clonotype showed up many times. V usage is TRBV20-1 and J usage is TRBJ2-4; D is possibly TRBD2 (6 bases). The V and J ends lost 4 bases and 8 bases respectively, with 21 bases between them. Germline V CDR1 and CDR2: DFQATT, SNEGSKA (reference sequence). The CDR3 runs to 15 residues. The CDR3 region is CSATWAGRDVDIQYF. The CDR3 DNA reads as TGCAGTGCTACGTGGGCAGGGCGGGATGTGGACATTCAGTACTTC.

This clonotype was seen many times. The chain employs TRBV30 and TRBJ2-1; D might be TRBD1 (5 bases). Germline values: CDR1 GTSNPN, CDR2 SVGIG (reference sequence). The CDR3 totals 11 residues. The DNA for the CDR3 is TGTGCTACGACAGTCTACAATGAGCAGTTCTTC. Its translation is CATTVYNEQFF. Full variable domain (missing parts from reference TRBV30 and TRBJ2-1): SQTIHQWPATLVQPVGSPLSLECTVEGTSNPNLYWYRQAAGRGLQLLFYSVGIGQISSEVPQNLSASRPQDRQFILSSKKLLLSDSGFYLCATTVYNEQFFGPGTRLTVL.

In this sample, this clonotype turned up a few times. The J gene is TRBJ2-2, the V gene TRBV5-1; 7 bases match TRBD2. The CDR3 spans 15 residues. CDR1 SGHRS and CDR2 YFSETQ come from the germline V gene. J was trimmed by 4 bases and V by 0 bases; bases with no gene match: 3. Written as DNA, the CDR3 is TGCGCCAGCAGCTTGGTGGCTAGCGGCACCGGGGAGCTGTTTTTT. This encodes CASSLVASGTGELFF.

This clonotype turned up a few times. The rearrangement links TRBV29-1 to TRBJ2-2; 10 bases are a match to TRBD2. Trimming at V came to 4 bases and at J to 7 bases, leaving 9 bases not matched to a gene. CDR1 and CDR2 (germline): SQVTM, ANQGSEA. This CDR3 has 15 amino acids. CDR3 coding DNA: TGCAGCGTTGTCAGCGGGGGGGCCTCCAACGGGGAGCTGTTTTTT. It is translated as CSVVSGGASNGELFF.

This clonotype was seen ten or more times. The gene calls are TRBV4-2 and TRBJ2-1, with 8 positions matching TRBD2. V lost 1 base to trimming and J lost 6 bases; unmatched junction nucleotides: 11. Germline V gene data show CDR1 as LGHNA and CDR2 as YNFKEQ. The CDR3 is 17 residues long. DNA for the CDR3: TGTGCCAGCAGCCAAGGTTCTCAACCCGGGGGGGTCAATGAGCAGTTCTTC. Translated: CASSQGSQPGGVNEQFF.